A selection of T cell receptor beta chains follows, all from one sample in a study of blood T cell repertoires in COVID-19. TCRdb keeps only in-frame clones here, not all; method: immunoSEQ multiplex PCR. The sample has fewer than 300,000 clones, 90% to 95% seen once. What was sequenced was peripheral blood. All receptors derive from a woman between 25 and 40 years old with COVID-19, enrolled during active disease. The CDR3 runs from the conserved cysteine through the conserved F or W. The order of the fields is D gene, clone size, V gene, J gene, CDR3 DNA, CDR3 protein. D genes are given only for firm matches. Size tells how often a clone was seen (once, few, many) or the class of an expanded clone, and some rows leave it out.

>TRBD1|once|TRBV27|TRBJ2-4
TGTGCCAGCAGTGCGACAGGGGAAACAAACATTCAGTACTTC
CASSATGETNIQYF
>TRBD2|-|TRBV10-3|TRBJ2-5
TGTGCCATCAAGCCCGGGACTAGCGGGAGGACCGGGGAGACCCAGTACTTC
CAIKPGTSGRTGETQYF
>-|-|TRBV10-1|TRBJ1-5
TGCGCCAGCAGTATGGGACAAAATCAGCCCCAGCATTTT
CASSMGQNQPQHF
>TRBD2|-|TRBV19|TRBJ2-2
TGTGCCAGTAGTGCTAGCGGGAGGACCGGGGAGCTGTTTTTT
CASSASGRTGELFF
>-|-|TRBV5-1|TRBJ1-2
TGCGCCAGCAGCGCGGGGGGACGGGGAGCTGGTGAAGGCTACACCTTC
CASSAGGRGAGEGYTF
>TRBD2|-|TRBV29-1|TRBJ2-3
TGCAGCGTTGAAGGGCTAGCGGAAAGCACAGATACGCAGTATTTT
CSVEGLAESTDTQYF
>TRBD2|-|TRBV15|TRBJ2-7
TGTGCCACCAGTCAGGGACTAGCGGCCTACGAGCAGTACTTC
CATSQGLAAYEQYF
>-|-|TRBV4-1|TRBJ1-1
TGCGCCAGCAGCCAAGAGGGTCGGGCTGAAGCTTTCTTT
CASSQEGRAEAFF
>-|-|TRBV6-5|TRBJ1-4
TGTGCCAGCAAGGGGCTCAATGAAAAACTGTTTTTT
CASKGLNEKLFF
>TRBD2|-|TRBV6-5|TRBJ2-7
TGTGCCAGCAGCATAACTAGCGGGAGGGCCGGGGAGCAGTACTTC
CASSITSGRAGEQYF
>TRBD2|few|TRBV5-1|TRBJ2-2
TGCGCCAGCAGCTTGTTCACTAGCGGGAACACCGGGGAGCTGTTTTTT
CASSLFTSGNTGELFF
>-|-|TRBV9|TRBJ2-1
TGTGCCAGCAGCGTGGGGGGGCTTTCCTACAATGAGCAGTTCTTC
CASSVGGLSYNEQFF
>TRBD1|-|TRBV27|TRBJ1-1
TGTGCCAGCAGCCCACCCCCGGGACAGGGGGTGGGCACTGAAGCTTTCTTT
CASSPPPGQGVGTEAFF
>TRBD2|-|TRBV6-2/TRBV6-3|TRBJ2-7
TGTGCCAGCAGTTACCCCGATTTGTCGACTAGCGGGAGGACAAGCTCCTACGAGCAGTACTTC
CASSYPDLSTSGRTSSYEQYF
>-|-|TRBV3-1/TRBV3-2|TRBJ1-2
TGTGCCAGCAGCCAAGGACAAATCAACTATGGCTACACCTTC
CASSQGQINYGYTF
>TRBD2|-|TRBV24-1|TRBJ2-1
TGTGCCACCAGTGGGGGACTAGCGGGAATCAATGAGCAGTTCTTC
CATSGGLAGINEQFF
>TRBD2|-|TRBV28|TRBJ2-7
TGTGCCAGCAGTCGGACTAGAGTCTCCTACGAGCAGTACTTC
CASSRTRVSYEQYF
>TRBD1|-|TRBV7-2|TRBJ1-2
TGTGCCAGCAGCCTTGACAGGGAATTCTATGGCTACACCTTC
CASSLDREFYGYTF
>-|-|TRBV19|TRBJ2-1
TGTGCCAGTAGTATGGCGGCGGGATCGGCTAATAATGAGCAGTTCTTC
CASSMAAGSANNEQFF
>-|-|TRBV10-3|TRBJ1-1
TGTGCCATCAGTCCCGGTCCAGCGGCCGAGAACACTGAAGCTTTCTTT
CAISPGPAAENTEAFF
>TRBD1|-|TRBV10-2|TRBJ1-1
TGCGCCAGCAGTGCAGTGACAGGGATGAACACTGAAGCTTTCTTT
CASSAVTGMNTEAFF
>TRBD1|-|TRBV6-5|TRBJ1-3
TGTGCCAGCAGTCTAAACCGGGACAGCAAAAACACCATATATTTT
CASSLNRDSKNTIYF